Following are 14 T cell receptor beta chains from one sample sequenced in a study of blood T cell repertoires in COVID-19. The method was immunoSEQ multiplex PCR; TCRdb's version includes in-frame clones alone and lacks a portion of them. The table shows 400,000 or so clones, with over 75% occurring only once. Sequenced sample: PBMCs or T cells enriched from blood (not recorded which). The receptors here all came from a woman between 40 and 55 years old with acute COVID-19.

On this clone: Other DNA sequences from this sample encode an identical CDR3 as well. This chain joins TRBV4-2 and TRBJ1-1, with TRBD1 as a possible D gene (5 bases). The CDR3 runs 15 residues. Germline-derived CDR1 and CDR2 are LGHNA and YNFKEQ. V was shortened by 1 base and J by 5 bases, with 14 bases between the two germline ends. CDR3 coding DNA: TGTGCCAGCAGCCAAGCCGGGACCGGAGGGACTGAAGCTTTCTTT. Amino acid sequence: CASSQAGTGGTEAFF.

The chain recombines TRBV19 with TRBJ1-2, with 12 bases identical to TRBD1. V shed 6 bases and J 7 bases; nucleotides not matched to a gene: 9. The CDR3 sequence is 15 residues long. CDR1 LNHDA and CDR2 SQIVND come from the germline V gene (reference sequence). CDR3 sequence: CASSSGTGGFGGYTF. CDR3 bases: TGTGCCAGTAGCAGCGGGACAGGGGGCTTTGGTGGCTACACCTTC.

The CDR3 region has the DNA TGCGCCAGCAGCTTTCGCAGGGAGGGAAACGAGCAGTACTTC. Amino acid sequence: CASSFRREGNEQYF. The genes are TRBV5-1 and TRBJ2-7; TRBD2 matches at 7 bases. This CDR3 is built from 14 residues. Germline lookup yields CDR1 SGHRS and CDR2 YFSETQ. V dropped 2 bases and J dropped 5; count of bases not matched to a gene: 7.

This clone appeared a single time. The chain links TRBV5-4 to TRBJ1-1; D is possibly TRBD1 (5 bases). Germline lookup yields CDR1 SGHNT and CDR2 YYREEE (reference sequence). Trimming pared 2 bases from V and 0 bases from J, leaving 14 bases between. The length of the CDR3 is 16 residues. The CDR3 protein is CASSFGARAVNTEAFF. The CDR3 DNA is TGTGCCAGCAGCTTTGGGGCCAGGGCTGTGAACACTGAAGCTTTCTTT.

This rearrangement joins TRBV19 to TRBJ2-3; D possibly corresponds to TRBD1 (5 bases). The ends were cut back, 2 bases at V and 2 bases at J, with 8 bases in the middle. This CDR3 contains 14 residues. The germline CDR1 and CDR2 sequences are LNHDA and SQIVND (reference sequence). CDR3 nucleotides: TGTGCCAGTAGTATACGACAGTTCACAGATACGCAGTATTTT. It yields the protein CASSIRQFTDTQYF.

The chain joins TRBV3-1 (or the pseudogene TRBV3-2) to TRBJ1-1, with D perhaps TRBD1 (6 bases). Trimming removed 6 bases at V and 4 bases at J, with 12 bases between. Germline assignment: CDR1 LGHDT and CDR2 YNNKEL (reference sequence). The CDR3 has 13 amino acids. For the CDR3, the DNA is TGTGCCAGCAGTCTCCGAGGGGGCACTGAAGCTTTCTTT. This codes for CASSLRGGTEAFF.

Worth noting for this clone: At the DNA level, this CDR3 is encoded by other sequences in the same sample as well. V usage is TRBV2 and J usage is TRBJ1-5; D remains unclear. Trimming cost V 3 bases and J 1 base, with 7 bases left between them. This CDR3 has 14 amino acids. Germline V gene data show CDR1 as SNHLY and CDR2 as FYNNEI. The chain's CDR3 is CASSDRGSNQPQHF. In DNA form, the CDR3 reads TGTGCCAGCAGTGATCGGGGAAGCAATCAGCCCCAGCATTTT.

This clone was seen a single time. The rearrangement links TRBV7-9 to TRBJ2-7; tentatively, D is TRBD1 (5 bases). The germline V and J ends were trimmed by 0 bases and 6 bases, with 9 bases remaining between them. This CDR3 comprises 13 residues. In germline, CDR1 is SEHNR, CDR2 FQNEAQ (reference sequence). This CDR3 reads CASSLAGVGEQYF. Here the CDR3 DNA reads TGTGCCAGCAGCTTAGCAGGGGTCGGCGAGCAGTACTTC.

This chain links TRBV10-3 with TRBJ2-3, with D tentatively TRBD2 (7 bases). V gave up 6 bases and J gave up 0 bases, with 13 bases separating them. Germline-derived CDR1 and CDR2 are ENHRY and SYGVKD. CDR3 size: 15 residues. The CDR3 region is CAISTGGPSTDTQYF. CDR3 DNA: TGTGCCATCAGCACGGGGGGCCCCAGCACAGATACGCAGTATTTT.

The CDR3 coding sequence is TGTGCCAGCACCCCTGGCTCAGGGGGCGGCTATGGCTACACCTTC. Amino acids: CASTPGSGGGYGYTF. The V call is TRBV27, the J call TRBJ1-2; 8 bases match TRBD1. Germline V CDR1 and CDR2: MNHEY, SMNVEV (reference sequence). The CDR3 runs to 15 residues. J gave up 4 bases and V 7 bases, and 11 bases lay outside the gene matches.

This clone was seen more than once but under ten times. CDR3 protein: CASITRTGPGDTIYF. CDR3 bases: TGTGCCAGTATTACCCGGACAGGCCCGGGAGACACCATATATTTT. The genes are TRBV19 and TRBJ1-3, with 7 bases fitting TRBD1. Germline CDR1 is LNHDA and CDR2 is SQIVND (reference sequence). V gave up 7 bases and J gave up 8 bases; unmatched junction bases: 14. This CDR3 is 15 amino acids long.

The sample holds a few counts of this clone. V gene TRBV10-3 combines with J gene TRBJ2-1; tentative D call: TRBD1 (6 bases). Germline assignment: CDR1 ENHRY and CDR2 SYGVKD. CDR3 length: 15 residues. The V gene lost 3 bases and the J gene lost 0 bases, with 9 bases spanning the gap. The CDR3 bases are TGTGCCATCAGTGAACAGGGCGGCTCCTACAATGAGCAGTTCTTC. This codes for CAISEQGGSYNEQFF.

The CDR3 here is CASSYSRSSGEQYF. Written as DNA, the CDR3 is TGTGCCAGCAGTTACTCAAGGAGTTCGGGAGAGCAGTACTTC. The chain links TRBV6-5 to TRBJ2-7, with a tentative D call TRBD2 (5 bases). Germline V gives CDR1 MNHEY, CDR2 SVGAGI. With 0 bases removed from V and 7 bases from J, the gap between germline ends came to 13 bases. This CDR3 is built from 14 residues.

This clone was counted once. CDR3 amino acids: CASSPSSILLGAAGNYGYTF. Here the CDR3 DNA reads TGTGCCAGCAGCCCCAGTTCTATCCTACTGGGAGCGGCGGGAAACTATGGCTACACCTTC. V gene TRBV7-8 combines with J gene TRBJ1-2; D gene uncertain. Trimming pared 5 bases from V and 2 bases from J, leaving 30 bases between. The CDR3 runs 20 residues. The germline V gene has CDR1 SGHVS and CDR2 FQNEAQ.